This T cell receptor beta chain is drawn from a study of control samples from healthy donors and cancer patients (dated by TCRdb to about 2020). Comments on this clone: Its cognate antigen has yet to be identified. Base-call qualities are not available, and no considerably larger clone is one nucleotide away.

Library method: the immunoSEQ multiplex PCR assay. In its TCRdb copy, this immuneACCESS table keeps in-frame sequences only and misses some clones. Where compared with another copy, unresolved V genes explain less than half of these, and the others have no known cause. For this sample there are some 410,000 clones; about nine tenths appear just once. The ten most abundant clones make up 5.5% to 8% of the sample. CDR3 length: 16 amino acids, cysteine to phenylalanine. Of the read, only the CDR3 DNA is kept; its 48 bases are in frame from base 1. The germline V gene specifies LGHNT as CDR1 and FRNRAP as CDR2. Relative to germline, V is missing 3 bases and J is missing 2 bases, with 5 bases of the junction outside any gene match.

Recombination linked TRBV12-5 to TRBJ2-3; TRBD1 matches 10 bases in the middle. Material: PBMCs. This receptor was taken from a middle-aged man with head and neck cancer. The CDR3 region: CASGFRDRGPTDTQYF. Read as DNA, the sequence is TGTGCTAGTGGTTTTCGAGACAGGGGGCCCACAGATACGCAGTATTTT.